Listed here is a single T cell receptor beta chain. CDR3 length equals 15 residues. Germline lookup yields CDR1 SNHLY and CDR2 FYNNEI. V lost 4 bases to trimming and J lost 10 bases, with 22 bases between them. As originally analysed: Amplified reference gene primers provided the basis for estimating nucleated cell counts. Only in-frame clones appear in the TCRdb table, and some are missing; sequencing was by immunoSEQ multiplex PCR. That table is the source of V, J and clone size, and D and trimming were worked out from the DNA. The sample lists 200,000 to 250,000 clones, around four fifths seen once, with over 3.5% in the top ten. The data belong to a study of blood T cell repertoires in COVID-19. On the study more broadly: Italy, Spain and the United States were the sources of the convalescent and acute COVID-19 samples. Sources were T cells, B-cell-depleted T cells, or PBMCs; the material itself was cDNA or gDNA.

This chain joins TRBV2 and TRBJ1-1, with a possible D match to TRBD1 (5 bases). Sample: peripheral blood. This sequence was found in a woman in her seventies with acute or convalescent COVID-19. CDR3 bases: TGTGCCAGCAGTGTCCCGACAGTGGCTTCGTCTCGAGCTTTCTTT. It translates to CASSVPTVASSRAFF.